This T cell receptor beta chain is drawn from a study of Graves' ophthalmopathy and Graves' hyperthyroidism. This clonotype was detected ten times or more. The CDR3 is 15 amino acids. V shed 7 bases and J 6 bases; nucleotides not matched to a gene: 15. The germline gives CDR1 SGHAT, CDR2 FQNNGV. Amplification of the TCR beta CDR3 regions used RNA transcripts (as template). First-round RT-PCR used HTBI primers; second-round multiplex PCR followed. TCRdb called the multiplex PCR reads again in MiXCR, with one record for every CDR3 protein. This sample has 600,000 to 650,000 distinct CDR3 sequences, with 22% found just once.

The sequenced material came from peripheral blood. The J gene is TRBJ2-7, the V gene TRBV11-2, with 7 bases lining up with TRBD1. The receptor was derived from a woman aged 18-29 years with stable Graves' hyperthyroidism. Some clones in this sample may be carry-over from other donors' samples. CDR3 DNA sequence: TGTGCCAGCACCGCCGTCCGGGACAGCCTAGGCGAGCAGTACTTC. Amino acids: CASTAVRDSLGEQYF.